This TCR beta chain is drawn from a study of cytomegalovirus exposure and HLA in healthy donors. Per germline, CDR1 SGDLS and CDR2 YYNGEE. The CDR3 consists of 17 residues. V lost 5 bases to trimming and J lost 1 base, with 20 bases between them. The PCR was carried out with 60 Vbeta primers and 13 Jbeta primers. Data came from immunoSEQ multiplex PCR; TCRdb stores just in-frame clones and leaves some out. This table holds 78,000 or so clones, around 62% found once. The material sequenced was PBMCs. The TCR was taken from a male donor in good health and CMV-seropositive. The chain has TRBV9 and TRBJ2-3; perhaps TRBD2 as D (6 bases). The DNA of the CDR3 is TGTGCCAGCAGTCCTGGGGGGTCGTTCAGGGGCACAGATACGCAGTATTTT. It is translated as CASSPGGSFRGTDTQYF.